This TCR beta chain was captured in a study of graft-versus-host responses after intestinal transplantation. The overall study: The study gave all recipients anti-thymocyte globulin induction, then tacrolimus and steroids for roughly 3 years.

General observations from the study: Analysis identified GvH clones in recipient marrow, with some appearing first in ileum or blood. There was an association between peak levels of circulating GvH clones and early post-transplant HvG declines.

TCRdb keeps only in-frame clones here, not all; method: immunoSEQ multiplex PCR. The sample shows approximately 90,000 clones, under 95% of them seen only once. As to this clone: As yet, its antigen is unknown.

This CDR3 is built from 13 residues. Per the germline V gene, CDR1 is SGHVS and CDR2 is FNYEAQ. V was trimmed by 1 base and J by 10 bases, leaving 13 bases between them. The sequences come from unstimulated CD8+ T cells sorted from spleen or lymph node cells, collected before transplant. This sequence joins TRBV7-6 and TRBJ1-1; possible D gene TRBD1, 5 bases. This clonotype was obtained from a human donor who was the organ donor for an intestinal transplant. The CDR3 bases are TGTGCCAGCAGCTTAGTCACCCAGGGAGGAGCTTTCTTT. It specifies CASSLVTQGGAFF.